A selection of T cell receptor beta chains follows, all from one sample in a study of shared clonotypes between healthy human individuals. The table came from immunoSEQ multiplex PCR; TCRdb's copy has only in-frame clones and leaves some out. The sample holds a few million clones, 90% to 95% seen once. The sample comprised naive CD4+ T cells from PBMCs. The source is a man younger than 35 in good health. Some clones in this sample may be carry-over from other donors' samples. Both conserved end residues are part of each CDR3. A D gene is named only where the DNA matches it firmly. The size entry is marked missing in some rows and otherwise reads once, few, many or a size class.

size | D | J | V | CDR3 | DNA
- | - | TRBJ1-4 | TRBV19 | CASTGQSDEKLFF | TGTGCCAGTACCGGACAGTCGGATGAAAAACTGTTTTTT
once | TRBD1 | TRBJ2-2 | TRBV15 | CATSVIRGKTGELFF | TGTGCCACCAGCGTTATCAGGGGGAAGACCGGGGAGCTGTTTTTT
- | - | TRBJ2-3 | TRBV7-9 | CASSLVPRDTQYF | TGTGCCAGCAGCTTAGTGCCTAGAGATACGCAGTATTTT
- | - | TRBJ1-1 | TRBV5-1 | CASSPSGGTEAFF | TGCGCCAGCAGCCCTTCTGGGGGCACTGAAGCTTTCTTT
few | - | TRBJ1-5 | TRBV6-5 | CASSGSNQPQHF | TGTGCCAGCAGTGGGAGCAATCAGCCCCAGCATTTT
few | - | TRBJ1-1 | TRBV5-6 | CASSYKVDTEAFF | TGTGCCAGCAGCTACAAAGTGGACACTGAAGCTTTCTTT
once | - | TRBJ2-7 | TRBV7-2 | CASSPRAGGGYEQYF | TGTGCCAGCAGCCCTCGGGCAGGGGGGGGCTACGAGCAGTACTTC
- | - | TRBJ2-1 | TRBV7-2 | CASSWEKEANEQFF | TGTGCCAGCAGCTGGGAGAAAGAGGCCAATGAGCAGTTCTTC
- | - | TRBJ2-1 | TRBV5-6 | CASSLAAGTLYNEQFF | TGTGCCAGCAGCTTGGCCGCGGGAACCCTCTACAATGAGCAGTTCTTC
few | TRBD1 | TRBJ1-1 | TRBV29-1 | CSVVGTGVFTEAFF | TGCAGCGTTGTTGGGACAGGGGTTTTCACTGAAGCTTTCTTT
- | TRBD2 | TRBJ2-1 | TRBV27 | CASSLFGAGGYNEQFF | TGTGCCAGCAGTTTATTCGGAGCGGGAGGGTACAATGAGCAGTTCTTC